This T cell receptor (beta chain) was captured by sequencing in a study of blood T cell repertoires in COVID-19. Overall study context: T cells, B-cell-depleted T cells, or PBMCs supplied cDNA or gDNA.

Measured with immunoSEQ multiplex PCR; TCRdb has only the in-frame clones, and not every one. This sample has 200,000 to 250,000 clones, with around 80% found just once. Sequencing was done on a sample of peripheral blood. The sequence was collected from a man in his forties or fifties with active or convalescent COVID-19.

CDR3 region: CASSRRRGGRTEAFF. DNA for the CDR3: TGTGCCAGCAGCAGGCGGCGGGGGGGTAGGACTGAAGCTTTCTTT. V is TRBV5-6 and J is TRBJ1-1; D is perhaps TRBD1 (5 bases). V lost 4 bases and J 5 bases, leaving 18 bases between the germline ends. Germline CDR1 reads SGHDT; CDR2 reads YYEEEE. The CDR3 has 15 amino acids.